The sequence of this T cell receptor (beta chain) was determined in a study of neurological immune-mediated disorders. Whole-study findings and limits: Whereas HTLV-1-associated myelopathy showed the most TCR clonal expansion, multiple sclerosis showed the least, with levels below those of healthy controls.

The sample holds many counts of this clonotype. What it binds is unknown. TCRdb redid the calling of the 5' RACE reads with MiXCR, one entry per CDR3 protein. The data contain about 46,000 distinct CDR3 sequences, under 2% of them singletons. CDR1 is DFQATT and CDR2 is SNEGSKA in the germline V gene (reference sequence). After removal of 5 bases from V and 3 bases from J, the junction contained 9 bases not matched to a gene. The CDR3 sequence is 14 residues long. This receptor was obtained from a woman aged 35 to 49 with multiple sclerosis. Sequences were obtained from PBMCs. The chain carries TRBV20-1 and TRBJ2-7; TRBD1 aligns across 8 bases. CDR3 in amino acids: CSADPTGASYEQYF. CDR3 DNA: TGCAGTGCTGACCCGACAGGGGCAAGCTACGAGCAGTACTTC.